A selection of T cell receptor beta chains follows, all from one sample in a study of T-cell memory formation after mild COVID-19. In TCRdb, the 5' RACE reads were re-called with MiXCR into one record per CDR3 protein. The repertoire holds about 200,000 distinct CDR3 sequences, around 20% seen once, with approximately 2.4% in the top ten. The sample was PBMCs or a T cell subset sorted from them (not recorded which). Receptors originate from an adult woman who had mild COVID-19 (a few samples of this study predate the infection). Cell type and time point are not known. Each CDR3 is given with its conserved first and last residue. The D gene is left open where the match is weak. Some rows mark clone size as missing; the rest say once, few, many or name a class of expanded clone.

D	J	V	size	DNA	CDR3
.	TRBJ2-1	TRBV4-1	few	TGCGCCAGCAGCCCCTCGGGGGTAGGTGTAAATGAGCAGTTCTTC	CASSPSGVGVNEQFF
.	TRBJ1-1	TRBV7-9	few	TGTGCCGGAACTTCCAGGTCGACAGGCGCGATGGAAGCTTTCTTT	CAGTSRSTGAMEAFF
TRBD1	TRBJ2-4	TRBV6-6	.	TGTGCCAGCAGTTACAGAGACAGGGAAGATGCGGCCAAAAACATTCAGTACTTC	CASSYRDREDAAKNIQYF
.	TRBJ2-7	TRBV27	many	TGTGCCAGCAGTTTCGGGGTCTGGGGCTACGAGCAGTACTTC	CASSFGVWGYEQYF
.	TRBJ2-1	TRBV6-6	.	TGTGCCAGCAGCATTAGTTACAATGAGCAGTTCTTC	CASSISYNEQFF
TRBD2	TRBJ2-1	TRBV20-1	few	TGCAGTGCAACTCCGGGACTAGCGGGAGTGGTGCAGTTCTTC	CSATPGLAGVVQFF
TRBD1	TRBJ2-5	TRBV2	.	TGTGCCAGCAGTGGGACAGGGGAGGAAGAGACCCAGTACTTC	CASSGTGEEETQYF
.	TRBJ2-3	TRBV5-1	few	TGCGCCAGCATGGATCCCGGGGGCGGAGATACGCAGTATTTT	CASMDPGGGDTQYF
.	TRBJ2-5	TRBV10-3	.	TGTGCCATCAGTGAGTCGCGGGAGACCCAGTACTTC	CAISESRETQYF
.	TRBJ2-3	TRBV5-1	.	TGCGCCAGCACCAACGAAGGTCATGGCACAGATACGCAGTATTTT	CASTNEGHGTDTQYF
TRBD1	TRBJ1-5	TRBV12-3/TRBV12-4	few	TGTGCCAGCAGTCTCCAGGGGGCCGAGTCGCCCCAGCATTTT	CASSLQGAESPQHF
TRBD1	TRBJ2-5	TRBV28	few	TGTGCCAGCAGTCGTCGACAGGGAGAGACCCAGTACTTC	CASSRRQGETQYF
.	TRBJ1-2	TRBV10-3	few	TGTGCCATCAGTGACTCGCCTGCTACGGCCGTCTATGGCTACACCTTC	CAISDSPATAVYGYTF
.	TRBJ1-2	TRBV4-1	few	TGCGCCAGCAGCCAACCGACAGCCGGGGCCTATGGCTACACCTTC	CASSQPTAGAYGYTF
TRBD1	TRBJ1-2	TRBV10-3	many	TGTGCCATCAGTGGTGGGGACAGGAAAAACTATGGCTACACCTTC	CAISGGDRKNYGYTF
TRBD1	TRBJ1-5	TRBV12-3/TRBV12-4	.	TGTGCCAGCAGCCCAGCAGGGGGAAGCAATCAGCCCCAGCATTTT	CASSPAGGSNQPQHF
TRBD1	TRBJ1-1	TRBV11-1	.	TGTGCCAGCAGCTCACAGGGGACCGTGAACACTGAAGCTTTCTTT	CASSSQGTVNTEAFF
TRBD2	TRBJ2-5	TRBV24-1	medium-sized	TGTGCCACCAGTGATCCAGCGGGGGAGACCCAGTACTTC	CATSDPAGETQYF
.	TRBJ2-7	TRBV14	.	TGTGCCAGCAGCCAAGAACGCGCACGCACCTACGAGCAGTACTTC	CASSQERARTYEQYF
.	TRBJ1-1	TRBV4-1	.	TGCGCCAGCAGCCAAGGGGACACCATATACCCTGAAGCTTTCTTT	CASSQGDTIYPEAFF
TRBD2	TRBJ2-5	TRBV7-2	few	TGTGCCAGCAGCCGTTCGGGAGGCCCACCTGGAGAGACCCAGTACTTC	CASSRSGGPPGETQYF
.	TRBJ2-4	TRBV24-1	.	TGTGCCACCAGTGATGCCTCGTCGCCCAGAGCCAAAAACATTCAGTACTTC	CATSDASSPRAKNIQYF
TRBD1	TRBJ2-5	TRBV7-2	few	TGTGCCAGCAGCTCACGCTGGGACAGGGTGAAGACCCAGTACTTC	CASSSRWDRVKTQYF
.	TRBJ1-1	TRBV5-4	.	TGTGCCAGCAGCCAAGGAGGGGTGATGAACACTGAAGCTTTCTTT	CASSQGGVMNTEAFF
.	TRBJ2-3	TRBV9	.	TGTGCCAGCAGCGTAGGGACAAAGCGGGCAGATACGCAGTATTTT	CASSVGTKRADTQYF
.	TRBJ1-2	TRBV2	.	TGTGCCAGCAACCCCCCGGGCCTATATCGTAAAGCTAACTATGGCTACACCTTC	CASNPPGLYRKANYGYTF
TRBD1	TRBJ1-4	TRBV4-1	few	TGCGCCAGCAGTCTGACAGGGGGCGGAAATGAAAAACTGTTTTTT	CASSLTGGGNEKLFF
TRBD1	TRBJ2-5	TRBV18	.	TGTGCCAGCTCACCACTGAAGGGACAGGGGAAAGAGACCCAGTACTTC	CASSPLKGQGKETQYF
.	TRBJ2-4	TRBV5-5	.	TGTGCCAGCAGCCAAGGGGTGCACATTCAGTACTTC	CASSQGVHIQYF
.	TRBJ1-1	TRBV7-9	.	TGTGCCAGCAGTTATGAGGGGCTGACTGAAGCTTTCTTT	CASSYEGLTEAFF
TRBD2	TRBJ2-5	TRBV7-3	few	TGTGCCAGCAGCCAGGGACTAGCGGGGGCCGGGGAGACCCAGTACTTC	CASSQGLAGAGETQYF
.	TRBJ1-1	TRBV18	.	TGTGCCAGCTCACCACTCGAGGGGATTAGGGAAGCTTTCTTT	CASSPLEGIREAFF
.	TRBJ1-1	TRBV12-3/TRBV12-4	few	TGTGCCAGCAGTATTGACAGGTACACTGAAGCTTTCTTT	CASSIDRYTEAFF
.	TRBJ1-2	TRBV12-3/TRBV12-4	.	TGTGCCAGCAGCCCTATCATTGACAGCGTGCGCTTCCTTGGCTACACCTTC	CASSPIIDSVRFLGYTF
.	TRBJ2-4	TRBV12-3/TRBV12-4	.	TGTGCCAGCAGTTTATGGGCAGGGGGGGCCAAAAACATTCAGTACTTC	CASSLWAGGAKNIQYF
TRBD2	TRBJ2-5	TRBV19	.	TGTGCCAGTAGCAAGACTTTTAGCGGGGTGCAAGAGACCCAGTACTTC	CASSKTFSGVQETQYF
TRBD1	TRBJ2-7	TRBV27	once	TGTGCCAGCACCGACAGGGGGCCCTGGAACGAGCAGTACTTC	CASTDRGPWNEQYF
TRBD2	TRBJ2-2	TRBV29-1	many	TGCAGCGCCCGGGAGGGGGTCGTCGGGGAGCTGTTTTTT	CSAREGVVGELFF
TRBD2	TRBJ2-5	TRBV6-6	many	TGTGCCAGCAGTTACGCCGGGACTAATCAAGAGACCCAGTACTTC	CASSYAGTNQETQYF
TRBD2	TRBJ2-3	TRBV6-5	many	TGTGCCAGCAGTTACGGGACTAGCCGCACAGATACGCAGTATTTT	CASSYGTSRTDTQYF
.	TRBJ2-5	TRBV12-3/TRBV12-4	.	TGTGCCAGCAGTCGGGTAAACGGGGATCGGGAGACCCAGTACTTC	CASSRVNGDRETQYF
.	TRBJ2-2	TRBV12-3/TRBV12-4	.	.	CASSFVLVGGTNTGELFF
.	TRBJ2-3	TRBV30	many	TGTGCCTGGAGTGTTCGAGTTAGCGGCACAGATACGCAGTATTTT	CAWSVRVSGTDTQYF
TRBD1	TRBJ2-6	TRBV7-2	.	TGTGCCAGCAGCTTAGGAGGGACAGGGCGATTCTCTGGGGCCAACGTCCTGACTTTC	CASSLGGTGRFSGANVLTF
TRBD1	TRBJ2-7	TRBV24-1	few	TGTGCCACCAGTGACCCAAGACAGGGGAACGAGCAGTACTTC	CATSDPRQGNEQYF
.	TRBJ1-4	TRBV12-3/TRBV12-4	few	TGTGCCAGCAGCCACTCCGGGGGAGAAAAACTGTTTTTT	CASSHSGGEKLFF
.	TRBJ1-4	TRBV5-1	few	TGCGCCAGCAGAGGGGCAACTAATGAAAAACTGTTTTTT	CASRGATNEKLFF
.	TRBJ2-7	TRBV6-2/TRBV6-3	.	TGTGCCAGCAGTGACACCCTCTCCTACGAGCAGTACTTC	CASSDTLSYEQYF
.	TRBJ2-7	TRBV5-6	.	TGTGCCAGCAGCTTGTTCCGCGAGCAGTACTTC	CASSLFREQYF